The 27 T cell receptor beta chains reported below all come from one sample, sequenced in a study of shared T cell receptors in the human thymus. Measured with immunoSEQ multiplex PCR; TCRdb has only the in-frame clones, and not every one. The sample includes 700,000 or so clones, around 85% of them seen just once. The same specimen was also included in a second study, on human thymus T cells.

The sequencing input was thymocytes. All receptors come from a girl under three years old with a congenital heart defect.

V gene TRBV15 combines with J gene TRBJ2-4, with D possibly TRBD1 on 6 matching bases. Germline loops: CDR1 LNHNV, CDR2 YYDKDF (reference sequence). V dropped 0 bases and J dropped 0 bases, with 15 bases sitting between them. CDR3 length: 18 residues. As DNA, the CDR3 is TGTGCCACCAGCAGAGATCCGAGACAGGCTCTAGCCAAAAACATTCAGTACTTC. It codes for CATSRDPRQALAKNIQYF.

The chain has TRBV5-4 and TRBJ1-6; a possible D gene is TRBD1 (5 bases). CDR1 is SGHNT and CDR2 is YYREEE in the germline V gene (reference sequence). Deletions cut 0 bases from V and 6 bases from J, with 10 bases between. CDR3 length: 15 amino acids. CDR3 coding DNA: TGTGCCAGCAGCTTGGTAGGGGATGTTAATTCACCCCTCCACTTT. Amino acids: CASSLVGDVNSPLHF.

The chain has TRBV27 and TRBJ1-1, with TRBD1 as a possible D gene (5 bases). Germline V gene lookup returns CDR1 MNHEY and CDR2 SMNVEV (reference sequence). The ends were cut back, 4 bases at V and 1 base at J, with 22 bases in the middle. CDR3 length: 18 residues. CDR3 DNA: TGTGCCAGCAGTTGCAGGGTCTGTCCAAACACTAAGAACACTGAAGCTTTCTTT. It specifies CASSCRVCPNTKNTEAFF.

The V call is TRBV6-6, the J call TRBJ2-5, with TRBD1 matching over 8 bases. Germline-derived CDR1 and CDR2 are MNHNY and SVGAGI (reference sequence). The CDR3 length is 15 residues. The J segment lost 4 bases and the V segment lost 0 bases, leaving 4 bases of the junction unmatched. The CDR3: CASSYSPTGGETQYF. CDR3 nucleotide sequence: TGTGCCAGCAGTTACTCGCCCACAGGGGGAGAGACCCAGTACTTC.

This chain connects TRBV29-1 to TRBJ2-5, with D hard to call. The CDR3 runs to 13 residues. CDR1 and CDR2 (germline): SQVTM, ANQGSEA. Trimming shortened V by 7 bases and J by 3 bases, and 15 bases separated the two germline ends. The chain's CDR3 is CSAPAGSEETQYF. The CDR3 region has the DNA TGCAGCGCCCCCGCCGGGTCTGAAGAGACCCAGTACTTC.

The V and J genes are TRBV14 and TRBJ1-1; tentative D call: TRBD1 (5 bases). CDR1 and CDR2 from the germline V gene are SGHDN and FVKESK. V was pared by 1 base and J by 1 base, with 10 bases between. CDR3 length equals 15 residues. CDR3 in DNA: TGTGCCAGCAGCCAAGGACAGCGACCGAACACTGAAGCTTTCTTT. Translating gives CASSQGQRPNTEAFF.

As DNA, the CDR3 is TGCGCCAGCAGCTGGACTGCAACTAATGAAAAACTGTTTTTT. It is translated as CASSWTATNEKLFF. The chain joins TRBV5-1 to TRBJ1-4; D is undetermined. The CDR3 contains 14 residues. Germline loops: CDR1 SGHRS, CDR2 YFSETQ. V shed 3 bases and J shed 0 bases, with 6 bases lying between them.

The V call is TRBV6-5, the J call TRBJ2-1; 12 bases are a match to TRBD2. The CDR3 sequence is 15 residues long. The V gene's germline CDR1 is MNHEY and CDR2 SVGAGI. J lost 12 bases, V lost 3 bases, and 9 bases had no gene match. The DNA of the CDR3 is TGTGCCAGCAGTTATACTCCAGGACTAGCGGGGCTGCAGTTCTTC. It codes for CASSYTPGLAGLQFF.

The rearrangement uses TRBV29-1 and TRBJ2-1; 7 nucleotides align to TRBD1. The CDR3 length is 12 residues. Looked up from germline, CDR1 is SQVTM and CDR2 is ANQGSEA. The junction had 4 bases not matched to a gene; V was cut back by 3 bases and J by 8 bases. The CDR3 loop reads CSVETGQDEQFF. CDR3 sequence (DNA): TGCAGCGTTGAGACAGGGCAAGATGAGCAGTTCTTC.

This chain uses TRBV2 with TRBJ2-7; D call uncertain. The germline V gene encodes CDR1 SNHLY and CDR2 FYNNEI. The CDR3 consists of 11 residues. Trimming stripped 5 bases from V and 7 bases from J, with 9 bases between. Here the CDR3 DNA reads TGTGCCAGCAGTCTGGGCCCAGAGCAGTACTTC. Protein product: CASSLGPEQYF.

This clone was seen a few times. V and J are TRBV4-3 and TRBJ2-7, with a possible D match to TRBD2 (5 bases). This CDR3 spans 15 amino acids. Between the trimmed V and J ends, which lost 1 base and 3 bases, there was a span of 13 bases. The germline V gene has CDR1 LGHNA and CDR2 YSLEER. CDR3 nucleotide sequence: TGCGCCAGCAGCCAAGGACTACCCTACTACTACGAGCAGTACTTC. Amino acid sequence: CASSQGLPYYYEQYF.

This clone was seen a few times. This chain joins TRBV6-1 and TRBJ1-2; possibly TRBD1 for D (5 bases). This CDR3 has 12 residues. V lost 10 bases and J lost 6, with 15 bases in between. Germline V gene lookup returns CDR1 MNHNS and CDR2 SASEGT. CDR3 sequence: CATRLLQDGYTF. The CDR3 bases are TGTGCCACACGATTACTACAGGATGGCTACACCTTC.

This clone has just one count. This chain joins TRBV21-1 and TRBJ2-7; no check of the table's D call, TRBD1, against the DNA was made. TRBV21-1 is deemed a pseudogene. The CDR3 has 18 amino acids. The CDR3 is CASSKARCTGEVSYEQYF. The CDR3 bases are TGTGCCAGCAGCAAAGCCCGCTGCACAGGGGAGGTCTCCTACGAGCAGTACTTC.

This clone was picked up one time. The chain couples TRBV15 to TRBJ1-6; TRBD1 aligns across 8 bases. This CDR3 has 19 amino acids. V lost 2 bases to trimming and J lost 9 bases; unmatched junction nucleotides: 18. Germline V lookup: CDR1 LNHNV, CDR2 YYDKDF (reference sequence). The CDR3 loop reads CATSRTRTGRCLSGSPLHF. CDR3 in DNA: TGTGCCACCAGCAGAACCAGGACAGGGAGGTGTCTAAGCGGTTCACCCCTCCACTTT. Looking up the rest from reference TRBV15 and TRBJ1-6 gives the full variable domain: DAMVIQNPRYQVTQFGKPVTLSCSQTLNHNVMYWYQQKSSQAPKLLFHYYDKDFNNEADTPDNFQSRRPNTSFCFLDIRSPGLGDTAMYLCATSRTRTGRCLSGSPLHFGNGTRLTVT.

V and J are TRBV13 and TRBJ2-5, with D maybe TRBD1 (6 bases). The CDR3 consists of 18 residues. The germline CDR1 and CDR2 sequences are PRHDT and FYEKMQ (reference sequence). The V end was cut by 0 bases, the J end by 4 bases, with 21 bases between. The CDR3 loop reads CASSLGGGQWVTGETQYF. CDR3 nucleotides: TGTGCCAGCAGCTTAGGTGGCGGACAGTGGGTAACGGGAGAGACCCAGTACTTC. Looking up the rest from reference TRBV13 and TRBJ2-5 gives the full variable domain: AAGVIQSPRHLIKEKRETATLKCYPIPRHDTVYWYQQGPGQDPQFLISFYEKMQSDKGSIPDRFSAQQFSDYHSELNMSSLELGDSALYFCASSLGGGQWVTGETQYFGPGTRLLVL.

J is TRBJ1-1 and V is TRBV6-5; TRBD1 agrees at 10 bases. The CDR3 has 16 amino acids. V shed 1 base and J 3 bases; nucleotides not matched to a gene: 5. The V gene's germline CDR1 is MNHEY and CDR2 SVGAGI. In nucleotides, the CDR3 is TGTGCCAGCAGTTACTTGACCGGGACAGGGGACACTGAAGCTTTCTTT. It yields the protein CASSYLTGTGDTEAFF.

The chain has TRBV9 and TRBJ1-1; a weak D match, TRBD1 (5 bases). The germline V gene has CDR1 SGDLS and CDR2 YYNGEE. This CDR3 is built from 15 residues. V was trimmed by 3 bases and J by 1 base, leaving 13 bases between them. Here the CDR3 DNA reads TGTGCCAGCAGCGATTTCAGGGATACGAACACTGAAGCTTTCTTT. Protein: CASSDFRDTNTEAFF.

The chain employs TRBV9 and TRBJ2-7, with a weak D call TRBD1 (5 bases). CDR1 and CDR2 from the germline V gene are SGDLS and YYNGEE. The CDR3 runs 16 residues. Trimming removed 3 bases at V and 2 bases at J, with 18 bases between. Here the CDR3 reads CASSDSQQGNTYEQYF. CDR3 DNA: TGTGCCAGCAGCGATTCCCAGCAGGGTAACACCTACGAGCAGTACTTC.

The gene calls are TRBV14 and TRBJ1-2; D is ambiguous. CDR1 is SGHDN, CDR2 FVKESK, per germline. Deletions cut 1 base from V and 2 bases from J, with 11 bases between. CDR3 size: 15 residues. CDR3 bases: TGTGCCAGCAGCCAAGCGAGGGTCGCGAACTATGGCTACACCTTC. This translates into CASSQARVANYGYTF.

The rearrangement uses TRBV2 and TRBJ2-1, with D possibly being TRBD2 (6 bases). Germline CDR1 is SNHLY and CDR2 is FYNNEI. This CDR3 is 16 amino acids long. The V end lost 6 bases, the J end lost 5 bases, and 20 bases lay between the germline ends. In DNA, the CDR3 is TGTGCCAGCAGGGAAACTGGGCGGGGAAAGGACAATGAGCAGTTCTTC. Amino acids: CASRETGRGKDNEQFF.

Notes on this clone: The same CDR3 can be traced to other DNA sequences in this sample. The DNA of the CDR3 is TGCAGTGCTAGCAGGGGTGGCTACACCTTC. Amino acid sequence: CSASRGGYTF. The chain employs TRBV20-1 and TRBJ1-2; tentative D call: TRBD1 (6 bases). CDR1 DFQATT and CDR2 SNEGSKA come from the germline V gene (reference sequence). The CDR3 runs to 10 residues. The V and J ends lost 3 bases and 7 bases respectively, with 6 bases between them.

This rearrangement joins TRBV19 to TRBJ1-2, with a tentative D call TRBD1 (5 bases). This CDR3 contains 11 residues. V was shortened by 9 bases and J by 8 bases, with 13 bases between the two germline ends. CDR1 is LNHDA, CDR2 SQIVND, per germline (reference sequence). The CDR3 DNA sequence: TGTGCCAGCTCCGCCGGACACGGCTACACCTTC. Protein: CASSAGHGYTF.

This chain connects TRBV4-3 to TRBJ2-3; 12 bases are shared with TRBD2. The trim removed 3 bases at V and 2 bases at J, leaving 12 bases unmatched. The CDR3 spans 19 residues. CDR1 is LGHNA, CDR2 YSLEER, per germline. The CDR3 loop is CASSQAGTSGPTDTDTQYF. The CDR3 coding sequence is TGCGCCAGCAGCCAGGCCGGGACTAGCGGGCCCACAGACACAGATACGCAGTATTTT.

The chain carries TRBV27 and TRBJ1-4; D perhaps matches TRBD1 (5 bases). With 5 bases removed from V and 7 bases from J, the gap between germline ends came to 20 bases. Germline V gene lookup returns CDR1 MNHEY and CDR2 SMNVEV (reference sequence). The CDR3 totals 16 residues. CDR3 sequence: CASSPNRRLRGEKLFF. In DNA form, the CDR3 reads TGTGCCAGCAGTCCTAATCGGCGCCTAAGGGGTGAAAAACTGTTTTTT.

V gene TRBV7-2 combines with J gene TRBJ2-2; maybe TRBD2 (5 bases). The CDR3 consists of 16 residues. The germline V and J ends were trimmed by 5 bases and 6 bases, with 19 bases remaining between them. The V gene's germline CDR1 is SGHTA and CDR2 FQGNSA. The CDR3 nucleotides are TGTGCCAGCAGCCCCGGGATTAGGAAGTTTCCCGGGGAGCTGTTTTTT. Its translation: CASSPGIRKFPGELFF.

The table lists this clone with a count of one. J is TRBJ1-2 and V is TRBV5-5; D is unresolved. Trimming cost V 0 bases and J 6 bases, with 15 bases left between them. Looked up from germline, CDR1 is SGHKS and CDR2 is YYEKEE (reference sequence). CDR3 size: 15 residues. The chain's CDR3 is CASSLGSEGVHGYTF. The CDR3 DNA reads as TGTGCCAGCAGCTTGGGTTCGGAGGGAGTACATGGCTACACCTTC.

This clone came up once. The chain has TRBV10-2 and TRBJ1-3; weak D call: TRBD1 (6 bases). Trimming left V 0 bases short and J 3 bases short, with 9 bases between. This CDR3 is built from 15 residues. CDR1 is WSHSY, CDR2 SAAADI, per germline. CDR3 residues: CASSESWGLGNTIYF. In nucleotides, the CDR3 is TGCGCCAGCAGTGAGTCATGGGGGCTTGGAAACACCATATATTTT.